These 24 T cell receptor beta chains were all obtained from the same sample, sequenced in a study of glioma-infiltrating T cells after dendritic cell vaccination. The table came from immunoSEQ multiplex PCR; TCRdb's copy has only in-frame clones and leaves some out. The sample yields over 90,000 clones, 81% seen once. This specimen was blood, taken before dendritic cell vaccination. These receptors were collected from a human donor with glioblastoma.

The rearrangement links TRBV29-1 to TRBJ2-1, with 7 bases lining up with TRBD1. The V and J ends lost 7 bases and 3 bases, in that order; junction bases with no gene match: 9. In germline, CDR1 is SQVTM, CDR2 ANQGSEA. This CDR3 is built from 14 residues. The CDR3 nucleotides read TGCAGCGCCGGACCGGGACAGAGCTACAATGAGCAGTTCTTC. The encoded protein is CSAGPGQSYNEQFF.

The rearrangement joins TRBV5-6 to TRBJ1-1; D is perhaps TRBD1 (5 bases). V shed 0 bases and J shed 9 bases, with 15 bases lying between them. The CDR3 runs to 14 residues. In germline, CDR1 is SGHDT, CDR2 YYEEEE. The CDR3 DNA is TGTGCCAGCAGCTTGGAGAGCGGGCGGGGCAAAGCTTTCTTT. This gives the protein CASSLESGRGKAFF.

In DNA, the CDR3 is TGTGCCAGCAGTTTACTCGGACAGGACCCCAACTATGGCTACACCTTC. The encoded protein is CASSLLGQDPNYGYTF. This chain uses TRBV27 with TRBJ1-2; 7 bases align to TRBD1. Germline V CDR1 and CDR2: MNHEY, SMNVEV (reference sequence). The CDR3 has 16 amino acids. V gave up 2 bases and J gave up 2 bases; unmatched junction bases: 8.

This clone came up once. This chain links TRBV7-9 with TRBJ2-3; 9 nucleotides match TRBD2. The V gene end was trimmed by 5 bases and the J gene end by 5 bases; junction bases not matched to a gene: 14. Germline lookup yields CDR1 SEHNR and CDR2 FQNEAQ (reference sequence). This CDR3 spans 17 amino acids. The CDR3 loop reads CASSQPLSGGPVDTQYF. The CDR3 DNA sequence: TGTGCCAGCAGCCAGCCTCTAAGCGGGGGGCCGGTAGATACGCAGTATTTT.

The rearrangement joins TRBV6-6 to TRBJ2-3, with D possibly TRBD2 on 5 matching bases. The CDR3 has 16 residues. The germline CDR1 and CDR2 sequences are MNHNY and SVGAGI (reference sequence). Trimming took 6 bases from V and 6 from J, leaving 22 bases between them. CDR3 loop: CASSPTGPRGLDTQYF. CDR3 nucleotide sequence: TGTGCCAGCAGCCCAACCGGGCCCCGCGGGCTCGATACGCAGTATTTT.

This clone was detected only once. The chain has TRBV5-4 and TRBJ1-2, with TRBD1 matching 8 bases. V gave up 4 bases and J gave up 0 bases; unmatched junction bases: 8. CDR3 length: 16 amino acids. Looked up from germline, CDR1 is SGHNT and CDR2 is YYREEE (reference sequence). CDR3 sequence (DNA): TGTGCCAGCAGCCCTACCCTACAGGGGGCTAACTATGGCTACACCTTC. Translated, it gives CASSPTLQGANYGYTF.

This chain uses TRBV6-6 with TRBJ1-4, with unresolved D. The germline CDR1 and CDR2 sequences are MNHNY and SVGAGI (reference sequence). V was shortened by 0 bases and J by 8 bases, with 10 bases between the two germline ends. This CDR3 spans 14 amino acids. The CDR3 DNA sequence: TGTGCCAGCAGTTACTCCCTCCGTCAGGAAAAACTGTTTTTT. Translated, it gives CASSYSLRQEKLFF.

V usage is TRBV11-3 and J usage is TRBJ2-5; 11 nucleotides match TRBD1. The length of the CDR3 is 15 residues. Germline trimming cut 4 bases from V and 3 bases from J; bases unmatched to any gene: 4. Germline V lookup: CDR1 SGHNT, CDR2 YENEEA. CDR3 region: CASSSGQGAEETQYF. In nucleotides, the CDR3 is TGTGCCAGCAGCTCCGGACAGGGGGCCGAAGAGACCCAGTACTTC.

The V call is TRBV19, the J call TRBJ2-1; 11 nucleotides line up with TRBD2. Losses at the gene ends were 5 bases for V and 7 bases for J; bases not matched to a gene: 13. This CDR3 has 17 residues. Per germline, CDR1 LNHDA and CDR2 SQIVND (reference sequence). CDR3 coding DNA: TGTGCCAGTAGTCCTCAAGCGGCTAGCGGGGGGCTTAATGAGCAGTTCTTC. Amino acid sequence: CASSPQAASGGLNEQFF.

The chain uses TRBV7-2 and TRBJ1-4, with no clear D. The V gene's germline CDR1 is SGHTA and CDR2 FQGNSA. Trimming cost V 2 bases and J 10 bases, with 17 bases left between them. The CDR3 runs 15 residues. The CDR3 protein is CASSLLAGRVGKLFF. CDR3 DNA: TGTGCCAGCAGCTTACTAGCGGGGAGGGTGGGAAAACTGTTTTTT.

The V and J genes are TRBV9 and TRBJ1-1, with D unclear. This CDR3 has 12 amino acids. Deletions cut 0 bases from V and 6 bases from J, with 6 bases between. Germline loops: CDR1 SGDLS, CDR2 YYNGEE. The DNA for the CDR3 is TGTGCCAGCAGCGTAGCAGGCGCTGAAGCTTTCTTT. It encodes CASSVAGAEAFF.

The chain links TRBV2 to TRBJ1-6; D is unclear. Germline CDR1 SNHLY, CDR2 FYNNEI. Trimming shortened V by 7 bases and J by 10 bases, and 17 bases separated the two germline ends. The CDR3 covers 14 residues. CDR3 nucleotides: TGTGCCAGCACCAGCCGGCAGGCGCGATCACCCCTCCACTTT. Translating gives CASTSRQARSPLHF.

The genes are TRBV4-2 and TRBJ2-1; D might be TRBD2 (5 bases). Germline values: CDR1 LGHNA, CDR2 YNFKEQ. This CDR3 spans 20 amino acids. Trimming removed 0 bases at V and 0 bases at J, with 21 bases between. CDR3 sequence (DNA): TGTGCCAGCAGCCAAGAAATTCGGGGAGCGGAGTATAGCTCCTACAATGAGCAGTTCTTC. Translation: CASSQEIRGAEYSSYNEQFF.

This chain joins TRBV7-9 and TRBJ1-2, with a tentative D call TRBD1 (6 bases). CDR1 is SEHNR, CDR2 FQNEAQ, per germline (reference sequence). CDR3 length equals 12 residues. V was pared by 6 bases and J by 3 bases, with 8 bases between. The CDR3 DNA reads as TGTGCCAGCAGAGGGGGAGACTATGGCTACACCTTC. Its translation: CASRGGDYGYTF.

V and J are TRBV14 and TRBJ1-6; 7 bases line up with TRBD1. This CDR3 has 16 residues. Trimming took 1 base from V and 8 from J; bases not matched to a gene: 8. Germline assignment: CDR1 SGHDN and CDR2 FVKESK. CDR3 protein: CASSQGLGGLDSPLHF. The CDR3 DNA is TGTGCCAGCAGCCAAGGTCTAGGGGGCCTCGATTCACCCCTCCACTTT.

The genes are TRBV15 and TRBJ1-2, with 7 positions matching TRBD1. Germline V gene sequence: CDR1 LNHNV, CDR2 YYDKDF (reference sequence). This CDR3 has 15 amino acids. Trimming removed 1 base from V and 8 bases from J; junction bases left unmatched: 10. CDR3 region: CATSRGDRVFRGYTF. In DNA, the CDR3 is TGTGCCACCAGCAGAGGAGACAGGGTCTTCAGGGGCTACACCTTC.

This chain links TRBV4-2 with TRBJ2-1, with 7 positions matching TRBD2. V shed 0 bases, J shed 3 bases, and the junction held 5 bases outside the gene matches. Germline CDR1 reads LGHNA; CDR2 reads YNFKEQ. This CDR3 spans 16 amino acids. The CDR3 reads CASSQDPPGGYNEQFF. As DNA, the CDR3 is TGTGCCAGCAGCCAAGATCCGCCGGGGGGCTACAATGAGCAGTTCTTC.

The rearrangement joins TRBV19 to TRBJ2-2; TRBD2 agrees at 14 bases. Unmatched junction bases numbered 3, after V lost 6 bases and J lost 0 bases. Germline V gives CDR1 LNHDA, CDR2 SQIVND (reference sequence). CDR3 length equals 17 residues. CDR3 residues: CASSMTSGGANTGELFF. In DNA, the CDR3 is TGTGCCAGTAGCATGACTAGCGGGGGGGCGAACACCGGGGAGCTGTTTTTT.

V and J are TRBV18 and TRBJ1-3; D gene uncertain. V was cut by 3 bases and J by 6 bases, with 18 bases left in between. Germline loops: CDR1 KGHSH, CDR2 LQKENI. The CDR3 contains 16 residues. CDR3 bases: TGTGCCAGCTCACCCACGGGAGGCACCGAACTAAACACCATATATTTT. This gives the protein CASSPTGGTELNTIYF.

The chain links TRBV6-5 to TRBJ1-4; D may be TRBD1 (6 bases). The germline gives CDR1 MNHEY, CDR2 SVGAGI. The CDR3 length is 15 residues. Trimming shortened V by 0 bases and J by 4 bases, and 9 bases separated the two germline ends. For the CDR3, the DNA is TGTGCCAGCAGTTACTCGAACAGGGTTAATGAAAAACTGTTTTTT. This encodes CASSYSNRVNEKLFF.

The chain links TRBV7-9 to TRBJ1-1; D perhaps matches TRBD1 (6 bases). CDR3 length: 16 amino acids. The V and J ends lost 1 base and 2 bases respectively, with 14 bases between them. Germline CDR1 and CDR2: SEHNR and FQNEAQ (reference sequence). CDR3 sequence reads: CASSLETGGANTEAFF. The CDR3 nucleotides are TGTGCCAGCAGCTTAGAAACGGGGGGCGCAAACACTGAAGCTTTCTTT.

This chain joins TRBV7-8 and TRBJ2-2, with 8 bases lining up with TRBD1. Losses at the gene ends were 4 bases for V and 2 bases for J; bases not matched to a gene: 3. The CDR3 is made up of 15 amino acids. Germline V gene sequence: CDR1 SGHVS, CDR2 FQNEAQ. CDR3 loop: CASSSDRANTGELFF. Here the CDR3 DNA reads TGTGCCAGCAGCTCGGACAGGGCCAACACCGGGGAGCTGTTTTTT.

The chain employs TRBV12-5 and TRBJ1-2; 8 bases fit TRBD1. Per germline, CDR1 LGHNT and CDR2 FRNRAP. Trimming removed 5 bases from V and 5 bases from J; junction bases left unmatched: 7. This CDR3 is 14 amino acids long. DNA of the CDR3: TGTGCTAGTGGTCCAGGGACAGGACCGTATGGCTACACCTTC. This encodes CASGPGTGPYGYTF.

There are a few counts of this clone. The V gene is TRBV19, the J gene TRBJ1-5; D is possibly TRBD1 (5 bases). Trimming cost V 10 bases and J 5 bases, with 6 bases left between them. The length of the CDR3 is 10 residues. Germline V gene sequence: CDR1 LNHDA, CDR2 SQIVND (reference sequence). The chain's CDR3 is CATGYQPQHF. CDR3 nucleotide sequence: TGTGCCACAGGGTATCAGCCCCAGCATTTT.